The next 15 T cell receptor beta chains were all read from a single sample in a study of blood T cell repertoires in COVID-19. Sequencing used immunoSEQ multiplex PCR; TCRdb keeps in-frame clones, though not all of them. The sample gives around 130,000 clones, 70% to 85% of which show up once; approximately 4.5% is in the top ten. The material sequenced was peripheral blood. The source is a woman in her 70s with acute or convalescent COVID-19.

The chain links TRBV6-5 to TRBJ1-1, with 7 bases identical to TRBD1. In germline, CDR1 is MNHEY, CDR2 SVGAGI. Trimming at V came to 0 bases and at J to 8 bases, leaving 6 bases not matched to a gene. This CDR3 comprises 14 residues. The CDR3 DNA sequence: TGTGCCAGCAGTTACTCAGGGACAGCCAACGAAGCTTTCTTT. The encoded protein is CASSYSGTANEAFF.

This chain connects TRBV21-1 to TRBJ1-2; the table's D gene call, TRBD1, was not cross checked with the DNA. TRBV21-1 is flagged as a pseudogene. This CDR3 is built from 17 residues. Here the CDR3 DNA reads TGTGCCAGCAGCAAAGGGGGGATAAGACAGGTTCAAAATGGCTACACCTTC. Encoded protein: CASSKGGIRQVQNGYTF.

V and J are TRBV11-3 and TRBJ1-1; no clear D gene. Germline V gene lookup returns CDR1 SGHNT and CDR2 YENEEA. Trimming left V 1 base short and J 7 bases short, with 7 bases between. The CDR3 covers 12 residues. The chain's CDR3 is CASSLAGFEAFF. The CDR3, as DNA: TGTGCCAGCAGCTTAGCGGGGTTTGAAGCTTTCTTT. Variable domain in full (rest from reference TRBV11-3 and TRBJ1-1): EAGVVQSPRYKIIEKKQPVAFWCNPISGHNTLYWYLQNLGQGPELLIRYENEEAVDDSQLPKDRFSAERLKGVDSTLKIQPAELGDSAVYLCASSLAGFEAFFGQGTRLTVV.

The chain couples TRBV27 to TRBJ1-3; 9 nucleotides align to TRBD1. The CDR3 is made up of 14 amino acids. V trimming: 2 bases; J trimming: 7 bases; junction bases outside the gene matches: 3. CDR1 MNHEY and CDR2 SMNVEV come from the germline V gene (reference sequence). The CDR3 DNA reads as TGTGCCAGCAGTTTAAGGGGGACAGGGAACACCATATATTTT. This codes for CASSLRGTGNTIYF.

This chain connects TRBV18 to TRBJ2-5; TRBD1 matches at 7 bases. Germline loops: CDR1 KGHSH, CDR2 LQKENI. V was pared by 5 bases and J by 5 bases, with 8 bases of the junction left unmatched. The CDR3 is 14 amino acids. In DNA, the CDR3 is TGTGCCAGCTCATCGACAGGGTCGGGGGAGACCCAGTACTTC. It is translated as CASSSTGSGETQYF.

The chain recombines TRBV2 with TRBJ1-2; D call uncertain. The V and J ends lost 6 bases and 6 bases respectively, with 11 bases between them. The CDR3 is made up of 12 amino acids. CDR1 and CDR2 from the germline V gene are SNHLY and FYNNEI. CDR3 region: CASSVPPDGYTF. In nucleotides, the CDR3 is TGTGCCAGCAGCGTTCCTCCGGATGGCTACACCTTC.

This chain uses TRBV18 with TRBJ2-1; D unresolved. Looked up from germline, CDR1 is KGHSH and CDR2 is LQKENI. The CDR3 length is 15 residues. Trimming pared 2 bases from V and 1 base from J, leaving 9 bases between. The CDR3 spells CASSPSGRSYNEQFF. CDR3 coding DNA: TGTGCCAGCTCACCATCAGGAAGATCCTACAATGAGCAGTTCTTC.

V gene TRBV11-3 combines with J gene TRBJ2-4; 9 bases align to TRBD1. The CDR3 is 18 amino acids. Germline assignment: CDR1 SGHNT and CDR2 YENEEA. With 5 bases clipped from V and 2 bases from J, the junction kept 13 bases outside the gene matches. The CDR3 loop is CASSPDGTGFGSKNIQYF. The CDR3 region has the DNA TGTGCCAGCAGCCCTGATGGGACAGGGTTTGGGTCCAAAAACATTCAGTACTTC.

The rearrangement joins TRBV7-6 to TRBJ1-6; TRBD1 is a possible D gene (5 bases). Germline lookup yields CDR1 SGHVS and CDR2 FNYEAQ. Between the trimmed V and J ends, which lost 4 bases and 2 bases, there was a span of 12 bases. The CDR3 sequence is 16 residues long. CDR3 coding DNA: TGTGCCAGCAGCTCGGGGGGTTACACCTATAATTCACCCCTCCACTTT. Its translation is CASSSGGYTYNSPLHF.

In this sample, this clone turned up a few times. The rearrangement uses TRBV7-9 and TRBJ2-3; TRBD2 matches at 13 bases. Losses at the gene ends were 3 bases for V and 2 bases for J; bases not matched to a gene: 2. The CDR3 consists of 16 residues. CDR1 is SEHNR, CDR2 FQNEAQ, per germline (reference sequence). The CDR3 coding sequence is TGTGCCAGCAGCTTGACTAGCGGGGGGTACACAGATACGCAGTATTTT. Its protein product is CASSLTSGGYTDTQYF.

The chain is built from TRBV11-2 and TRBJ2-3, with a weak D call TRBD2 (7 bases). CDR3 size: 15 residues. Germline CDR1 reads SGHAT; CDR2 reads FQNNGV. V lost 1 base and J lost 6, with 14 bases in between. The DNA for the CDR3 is TGTGCCAGCAGCTTAGTTGCGGGGGCGGGGGATACGCAGTATTTT. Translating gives CASSLVAGAGDTQYF.

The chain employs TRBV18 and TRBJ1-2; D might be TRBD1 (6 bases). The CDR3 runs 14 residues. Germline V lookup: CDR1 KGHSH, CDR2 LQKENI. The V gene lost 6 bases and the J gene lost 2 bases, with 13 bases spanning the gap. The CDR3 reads CASSPGESNYGYTF. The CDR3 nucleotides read TGTGCCAGCTCGCCAGGGGAGTCAAACTATGGCTACACCTTC.

CDR3 amino acids: CASSSAETFLRNEKLFF. In DNA form, the CDR3 reads TGTGCCAGCAGCTCCGCCGAGACTTTCCTTAGGAATGAAAAACTGTTTTTT. The chain recombines TRBV5-6 with TRBJ1-4, with no clear D. V was trimmed by 3 bases and J by 5 bases, leaving 20 bases between them. CDR3 size: 17 residues. The germline V gene encodes CDR1 SGHDT and CDR2 YYEEEE.

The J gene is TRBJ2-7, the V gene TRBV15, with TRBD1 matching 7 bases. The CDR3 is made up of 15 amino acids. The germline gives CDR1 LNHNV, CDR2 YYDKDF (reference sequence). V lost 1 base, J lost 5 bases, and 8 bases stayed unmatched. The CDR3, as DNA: TGTGCCACCAGCAGAGGGGGGAGACAGGGCAACGAGCAGTACTTC. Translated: CATSRGGRQGNEQYF.

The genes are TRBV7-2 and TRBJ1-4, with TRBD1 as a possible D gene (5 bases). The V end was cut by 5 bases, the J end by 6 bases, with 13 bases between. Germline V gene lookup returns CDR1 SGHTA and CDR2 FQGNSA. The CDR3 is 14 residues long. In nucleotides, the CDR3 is TGTGCCAGCAGCAGCAACACAGGATATGAAAAACTGTTTTTT. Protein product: CASSSNTGYEKLFF.